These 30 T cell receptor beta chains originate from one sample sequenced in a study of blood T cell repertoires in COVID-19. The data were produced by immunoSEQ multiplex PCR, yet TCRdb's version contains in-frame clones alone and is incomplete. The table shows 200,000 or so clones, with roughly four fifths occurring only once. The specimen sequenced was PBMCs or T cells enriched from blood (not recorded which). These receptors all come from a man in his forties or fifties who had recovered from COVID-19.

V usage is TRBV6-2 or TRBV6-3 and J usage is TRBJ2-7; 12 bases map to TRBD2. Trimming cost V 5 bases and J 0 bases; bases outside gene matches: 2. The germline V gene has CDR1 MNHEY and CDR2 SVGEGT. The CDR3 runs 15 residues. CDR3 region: CASSGLAGISYEQYF. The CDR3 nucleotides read TGTGCCAGCAGTGGACTAGCGGGGATCTCCTACGAGCAGTACTTC.

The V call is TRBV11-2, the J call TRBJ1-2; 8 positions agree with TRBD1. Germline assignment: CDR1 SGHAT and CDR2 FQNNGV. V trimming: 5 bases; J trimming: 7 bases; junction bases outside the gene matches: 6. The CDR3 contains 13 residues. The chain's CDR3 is CASSLDRVLGYTF. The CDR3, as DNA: TGTGCCAGCAGCCTGGACAGGGTTCTTGGCTACACCTTC.

CDR3 nucleotide sequence: TGCGCCAGCAGTGAGTCAGGCAGGGGCGAGCAGTTCTTC. Translating gives CASSESGRGEQFF. The chain combines TRBV10-1 with TRBJ2-1; tentative D call: TRBD1 (6 bases). The CDR3 has 13 residues. V lost 0 bases to trimming and J lost 10 bases, with 10 bases between them. Germline lookup yields CDR1 WNHNN and CDR2 SYGVQD (reference sequence).

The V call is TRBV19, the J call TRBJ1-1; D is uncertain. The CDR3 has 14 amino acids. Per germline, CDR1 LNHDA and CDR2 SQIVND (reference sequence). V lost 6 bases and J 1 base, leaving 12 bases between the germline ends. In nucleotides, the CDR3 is TGTGCCAGTAGCCCCCCCGGCGGGAACACTGAAGCTTTCTTT. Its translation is CASSPPGGNTEAFF.

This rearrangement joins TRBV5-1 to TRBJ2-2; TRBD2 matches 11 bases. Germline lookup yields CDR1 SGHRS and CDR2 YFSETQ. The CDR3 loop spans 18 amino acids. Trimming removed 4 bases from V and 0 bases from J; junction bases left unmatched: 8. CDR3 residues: CASSPRTSGRTNTGELFF. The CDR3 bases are TGCGCCAGCAGCCCCCGGACTAGCGGGCGTACGAACACCGGGGAGCTGTTTTTT.

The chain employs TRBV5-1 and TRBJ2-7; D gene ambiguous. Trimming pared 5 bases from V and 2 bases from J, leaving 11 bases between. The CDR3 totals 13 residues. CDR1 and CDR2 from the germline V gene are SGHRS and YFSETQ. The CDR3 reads CASSGSSTYEQYF. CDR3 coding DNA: TGCGCCAGCAGTGGCTCCTCAACCTACGAGCAGTACTTC.

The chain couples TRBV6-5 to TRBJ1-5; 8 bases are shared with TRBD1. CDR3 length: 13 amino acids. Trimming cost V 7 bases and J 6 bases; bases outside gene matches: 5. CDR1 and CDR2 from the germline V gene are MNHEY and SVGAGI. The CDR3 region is CASIPTGAQPQHF. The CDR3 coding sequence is TGTGCCAGCATCCCGACAGGGGCTCAGCCCCAGCATTTT.

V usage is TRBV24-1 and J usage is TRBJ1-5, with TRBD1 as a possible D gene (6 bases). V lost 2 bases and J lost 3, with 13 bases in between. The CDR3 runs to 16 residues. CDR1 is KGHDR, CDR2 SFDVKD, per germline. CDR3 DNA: TGTGCCACCAGTGATTCAGGACAGACTCCCAATCAGCCCCAGCATTTT. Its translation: CATSDSGQTPNQPQHF.

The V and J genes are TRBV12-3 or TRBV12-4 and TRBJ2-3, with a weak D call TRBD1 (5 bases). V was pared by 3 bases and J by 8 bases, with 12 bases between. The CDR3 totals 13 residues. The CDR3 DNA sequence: TGTGCCAGCAGTTTTGATAGGGGTAGTACGCAGTATTTT. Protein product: CASSFDRGSTQYF.

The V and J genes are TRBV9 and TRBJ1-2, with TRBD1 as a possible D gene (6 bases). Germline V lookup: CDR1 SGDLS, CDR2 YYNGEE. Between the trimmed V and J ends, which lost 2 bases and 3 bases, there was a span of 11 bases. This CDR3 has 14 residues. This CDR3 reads CASSVGGQDYGYTF. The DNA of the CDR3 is TGTGCCAGCAGCGTGGGGGGGCAGGACTATGGCTACACCTTC.

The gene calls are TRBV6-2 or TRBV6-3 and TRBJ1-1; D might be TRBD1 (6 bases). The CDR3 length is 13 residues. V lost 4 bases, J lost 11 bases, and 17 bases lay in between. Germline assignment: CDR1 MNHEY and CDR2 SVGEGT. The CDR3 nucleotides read TGTGCCAGCAGTTCCCTCTCTTTCCAGGGGGCTTTCTTT. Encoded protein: CASSSLSFQGAFF.

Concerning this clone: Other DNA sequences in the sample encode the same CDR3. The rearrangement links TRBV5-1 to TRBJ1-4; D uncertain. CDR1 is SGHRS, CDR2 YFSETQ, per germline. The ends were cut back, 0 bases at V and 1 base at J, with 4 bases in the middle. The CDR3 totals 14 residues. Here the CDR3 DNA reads TGCGCCAGCAGCTTGGATAGAACTAATGAAAAACTGTTTTTT. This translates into CASSLDRTNEKLFF.

The CDR3 loop reads CSVGRSLAGYGETQYF. The DNA for the CDR3 is TGCAGCGTTGGGCGATCACTAGCGGGGTACGGTGAGACCCAGTACTTC. The chain combines TRBV29-1 with TRBJ2-5, with 10 positions matching TRBD2. The V segment lost 4 bases and the J segment 5 bases; nucleotides outside the gene matches: 13. CDR3 length: 16 residues. Germline assignment: CDR1 SQVTM and CDR2 ANQGSEA.

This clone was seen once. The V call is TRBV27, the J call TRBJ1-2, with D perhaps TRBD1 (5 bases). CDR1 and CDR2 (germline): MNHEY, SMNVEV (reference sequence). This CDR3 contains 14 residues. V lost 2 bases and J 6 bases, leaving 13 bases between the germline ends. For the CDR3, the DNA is TGTGCCAGCAGTTTAAACGGGCAGGGCCATGGCTACACCTTC. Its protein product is CASSLNGQGHGYTF.

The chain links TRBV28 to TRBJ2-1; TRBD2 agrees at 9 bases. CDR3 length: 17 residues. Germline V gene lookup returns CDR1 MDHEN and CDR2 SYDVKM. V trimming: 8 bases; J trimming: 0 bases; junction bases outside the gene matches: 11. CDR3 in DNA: TGTGCCAGCCTCGGGTCTGGCGGGGGGGCCTCCTACAATGAGCAGTTCTTC. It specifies CASLGSGGGASYNEQFF.

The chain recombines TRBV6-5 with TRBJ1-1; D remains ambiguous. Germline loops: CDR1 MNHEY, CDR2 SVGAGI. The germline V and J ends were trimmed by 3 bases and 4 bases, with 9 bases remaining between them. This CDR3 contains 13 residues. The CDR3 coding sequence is TGTGCCAGCAGTTATCGGGAGGTCACTGAAGCTTTCTTT. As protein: CASSYREVTEAFF.

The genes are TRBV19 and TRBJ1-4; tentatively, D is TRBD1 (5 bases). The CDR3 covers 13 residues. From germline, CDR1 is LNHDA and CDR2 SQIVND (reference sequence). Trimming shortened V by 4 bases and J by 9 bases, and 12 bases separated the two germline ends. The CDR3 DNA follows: TGTGCCAGTAGTACCCAGGGTGATAAAAAACTGTTTTTT. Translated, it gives CASSTQGDKKLFF.

The CDR3 region is CASSKGAGYGYTF. CDR3 DNA: TGTGCCAGCAGTAAGGGGGCGGGCTATGGCTACACCTTC. This chain links TRBV6-5 with TRBJ1-2; 7 bases match TRBD1. The CDR3 sequence is 13 residues long. V shed 5 bases, J shed 4 bases, and the junction held 4 bases outside the gene matches. CDR1 MNHEY and CDR2 SVGAGI come from the germline V gene.

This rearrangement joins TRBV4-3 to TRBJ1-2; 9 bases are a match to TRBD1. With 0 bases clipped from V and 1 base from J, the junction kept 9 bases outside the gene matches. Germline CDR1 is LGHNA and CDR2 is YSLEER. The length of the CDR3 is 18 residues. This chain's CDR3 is CASSQDPGQGRFNYGYTF. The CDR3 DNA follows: TGCGCCAGCAGCCAAGATCCTGGACAGGGGAGATTTAACTATGGCTACACCTTC.

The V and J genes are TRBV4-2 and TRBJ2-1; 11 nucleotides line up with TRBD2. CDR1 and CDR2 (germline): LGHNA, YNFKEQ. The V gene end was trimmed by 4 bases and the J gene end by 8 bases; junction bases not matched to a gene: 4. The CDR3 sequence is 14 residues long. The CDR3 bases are TGTGCCAGCAGCCTGGGACTAGCGGCCTATGAGCAGTTCTTC. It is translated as CASSLGLAAYEQFF.

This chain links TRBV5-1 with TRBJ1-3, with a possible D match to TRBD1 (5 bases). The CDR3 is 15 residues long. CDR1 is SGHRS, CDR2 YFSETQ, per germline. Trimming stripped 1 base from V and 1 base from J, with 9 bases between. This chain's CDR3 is CASSLTGRSGNTIYF. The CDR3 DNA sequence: TGCGCCAGCAGCTTGACAGGAAGATCTGGAAACACCATATATTTT.

The CDR3 DNA follows: TGTGCCAGCAGGGGACAGGGGGGAACTGAAGCTTTCTTT. Translated, it gives CASRGQGGTEAFF. The chain joins TRBV7-9 to TRBJ1-1; 11 bases line up with TRBD1. Trimming cost V 6 bases and J 5 bases; bases outside gene matches: 2. CDR1 is SEHNR and CDR2 is FQNEAQ in the germline V gene (reference sequence). This CDR3 is built from 13 residues.

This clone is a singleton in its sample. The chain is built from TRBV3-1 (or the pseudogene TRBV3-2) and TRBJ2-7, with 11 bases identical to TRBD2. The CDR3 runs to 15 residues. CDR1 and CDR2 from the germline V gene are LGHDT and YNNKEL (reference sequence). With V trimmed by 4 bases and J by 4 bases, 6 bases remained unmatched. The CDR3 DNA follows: TGTGCCAGCAGCCCTTTGACTAGCGGGGTATACGAGCAGTACTTC. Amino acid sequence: CASSPLTSGVYEQYF.

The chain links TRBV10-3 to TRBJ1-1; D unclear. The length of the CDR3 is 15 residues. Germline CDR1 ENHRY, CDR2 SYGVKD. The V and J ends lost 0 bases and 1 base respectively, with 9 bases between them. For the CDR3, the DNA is TGTGCCATCAGTGAGTCAGGGCGGGGGAACACTGAAGCTTTCTTT. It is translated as CAISESGRGNTEAFF.

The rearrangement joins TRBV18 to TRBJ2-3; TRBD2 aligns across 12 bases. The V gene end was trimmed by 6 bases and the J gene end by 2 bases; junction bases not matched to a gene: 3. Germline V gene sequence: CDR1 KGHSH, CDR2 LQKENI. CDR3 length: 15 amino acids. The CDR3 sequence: CASSRLAGDTDTQYF. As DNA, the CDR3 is TGTGCCAGCTCTCGACTAGCGGGGGACACAGATACGCAGTATTTT.

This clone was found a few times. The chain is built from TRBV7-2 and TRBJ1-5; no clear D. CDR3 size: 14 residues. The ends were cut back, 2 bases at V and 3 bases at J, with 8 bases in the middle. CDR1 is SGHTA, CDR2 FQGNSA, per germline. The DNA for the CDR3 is TGTGCCAGCAGCTTATACAGCAACAATCAGCCCCAGCATTTT. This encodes CASSLYSNNQPQHF. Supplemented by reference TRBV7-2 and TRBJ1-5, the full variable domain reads GAGVSQSPSNKVTEKGKDVELRCDPISGHTALYWYRQSLGQGLEFLIYFQGNSAPDKSGLPSDRFSAERTGGSVSTLTIQRTQQEDSAVYLCASSLYSNNQPQHFGDGTRLSIL.

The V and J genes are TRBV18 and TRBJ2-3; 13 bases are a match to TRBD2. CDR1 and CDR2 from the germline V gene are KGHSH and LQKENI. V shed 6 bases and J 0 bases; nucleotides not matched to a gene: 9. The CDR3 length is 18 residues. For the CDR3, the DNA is TGTGCCAGCTCTTCGACTAGCGGGGGGACCTCTAGCACAGATACGCAGTATTTT. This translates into CASSSTSGGTSSTDTQYF.

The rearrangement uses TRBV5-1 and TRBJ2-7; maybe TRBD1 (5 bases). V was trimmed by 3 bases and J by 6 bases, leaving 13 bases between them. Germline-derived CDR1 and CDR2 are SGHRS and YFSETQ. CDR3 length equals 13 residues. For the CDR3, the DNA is TGCGCCAGCAGCTCGGACAAGATGGGCGAGCAGTACTTC. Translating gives CASSSDKMGEQYF.

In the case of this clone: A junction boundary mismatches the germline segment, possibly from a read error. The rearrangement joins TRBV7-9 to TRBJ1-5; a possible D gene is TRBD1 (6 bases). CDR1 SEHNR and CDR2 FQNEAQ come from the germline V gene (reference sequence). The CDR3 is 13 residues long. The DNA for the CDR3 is TGTGCCAGCAGCGTAGCCCAGGGGCAGCCCCAGCATTTT. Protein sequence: CASSVAQGQPQHF.

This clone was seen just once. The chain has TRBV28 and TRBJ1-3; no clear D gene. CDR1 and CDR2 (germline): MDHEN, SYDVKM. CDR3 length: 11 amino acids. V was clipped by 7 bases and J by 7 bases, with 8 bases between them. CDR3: CASISGNTIYF. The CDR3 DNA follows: TGTGCCAGCATCTCCGGGAACACCATATATTTT.